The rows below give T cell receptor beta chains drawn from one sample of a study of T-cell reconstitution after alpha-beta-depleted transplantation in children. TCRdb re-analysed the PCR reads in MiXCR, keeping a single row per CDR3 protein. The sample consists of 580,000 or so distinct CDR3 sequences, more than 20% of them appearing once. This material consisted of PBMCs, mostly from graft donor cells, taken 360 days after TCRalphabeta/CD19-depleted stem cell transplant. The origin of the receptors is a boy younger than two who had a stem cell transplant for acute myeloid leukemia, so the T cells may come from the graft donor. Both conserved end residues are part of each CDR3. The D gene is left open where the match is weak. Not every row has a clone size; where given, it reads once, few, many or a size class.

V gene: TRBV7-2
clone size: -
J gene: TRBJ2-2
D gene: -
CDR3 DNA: TGTGCCAGCAGCTTAGTTTCGGGGGCGAACACCGGGGAGCTGTTTTTT
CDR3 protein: CASSLVSGANTGELFF

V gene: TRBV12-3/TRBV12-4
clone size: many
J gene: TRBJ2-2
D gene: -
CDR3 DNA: TGTGCCAGCAGGGCCCGGGATGTCACCGGGGAGCTGTTTTTT
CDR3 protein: CASRARDVTGELFF

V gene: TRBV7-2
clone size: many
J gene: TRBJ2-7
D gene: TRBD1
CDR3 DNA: TGTGCCAGCAGCTTACGCGACAGGGGTAAAGGGGAGCAGTACTTC
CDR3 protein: CASSLRDRGKGEQYF

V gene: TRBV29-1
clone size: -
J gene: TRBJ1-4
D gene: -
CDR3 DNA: TGCAGCGTTGCTGGACAGCTAAATGAAAAACTGTTTTTT
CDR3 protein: CSVAGQLNEKLFF

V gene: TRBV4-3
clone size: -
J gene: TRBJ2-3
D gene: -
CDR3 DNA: TGCGCCAGCAGCCAAGAAATTGGGGTACGGGGGAGCACAGATACGCAGTATTTT
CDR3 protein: CASSQEIGVRGSTDTQYF

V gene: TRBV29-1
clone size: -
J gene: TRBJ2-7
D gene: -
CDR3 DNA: TGCAGCGTTGGGGGAGGCGGTGGGACCTACGAGCAGTACTTC
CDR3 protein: CSVGGGGGTYEQYF

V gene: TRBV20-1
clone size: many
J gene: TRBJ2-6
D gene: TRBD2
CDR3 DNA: TGCAGTGCTAAAGCACTAGCGGGGGCCGGGGCCAACGTCCTGACTTTC
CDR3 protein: CSAKALAGAGANVLTF

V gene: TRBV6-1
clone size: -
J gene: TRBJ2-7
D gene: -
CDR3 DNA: TGTGCCAGCAGCACCCCGGGTGTTAGCTCCTACGAGCAGTACTTC
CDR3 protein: CASSTPGVSSYEQYF

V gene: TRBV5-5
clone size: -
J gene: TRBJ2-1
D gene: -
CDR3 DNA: TGTGCCAGCAGCTTGGTTACTAGAGACTACAATGAGCAGTTCTTC
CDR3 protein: CASSLVTRDYNEQFF

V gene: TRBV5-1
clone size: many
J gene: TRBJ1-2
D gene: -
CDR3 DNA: TGCGCCAGCAGCTTGGCCCCTTGGACGGACCAATTCTATGGCTACACCTTC
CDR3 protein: CASSLAPWTDQFYGYTF

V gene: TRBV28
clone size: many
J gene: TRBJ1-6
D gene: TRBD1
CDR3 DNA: TGTGCCAGCAGATCCGGGACAGGGGGCTATTCACCCCTCCACTTT
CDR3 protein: CASRSGTGGYSPLHF

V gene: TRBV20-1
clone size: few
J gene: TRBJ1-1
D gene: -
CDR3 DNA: TGCAGTGCTATTTCCCGGGAGTACACTGAAGCTTTCTTT
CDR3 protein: CSAISREYTEAFF

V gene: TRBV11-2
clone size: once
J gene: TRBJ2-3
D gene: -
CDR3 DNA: TGTGCCAGCAGCTTTTTACGGGGGGCGAGCACAGATACGCAGTATTTT
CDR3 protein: CASSFLRGASTDTQYF

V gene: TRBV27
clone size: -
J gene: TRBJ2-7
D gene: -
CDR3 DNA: TGTGCCAGCAGTTTATTGGGACTTGTGCACGAGCAGTACTTC
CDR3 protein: CASSLLGLVHEQYF

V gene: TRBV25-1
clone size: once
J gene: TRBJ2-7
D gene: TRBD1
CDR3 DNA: TGTGCCAGCAGTGAATATTGGGGACAGGTCCCGAGAGAGCAGTACTTC
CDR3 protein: CASSEYWGQVPREQYF

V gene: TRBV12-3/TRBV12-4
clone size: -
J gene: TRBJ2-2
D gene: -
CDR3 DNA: TGTGCCAGCAGTCCCGGCTCGGGGGACAGCCCGACCGGGGAGCTGTTTTTT
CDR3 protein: CASSPGSGDSPTGELFF

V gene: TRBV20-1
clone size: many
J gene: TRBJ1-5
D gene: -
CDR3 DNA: TGCAGTGCTAGAGACAGGGACAATCAGCCCCAGCATTTT
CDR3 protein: CSARDRDNQPQHF

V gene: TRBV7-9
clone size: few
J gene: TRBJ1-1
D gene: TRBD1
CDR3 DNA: TGTGCCAGCAGCTCATGGGACAGAAACACTGAAGCTTTCTTT
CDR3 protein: CASSSWDRNTEAFF

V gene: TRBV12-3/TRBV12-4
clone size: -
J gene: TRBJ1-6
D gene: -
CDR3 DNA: TGTGCCAGCAGTGCATATGGGGACTATAATTCACCCCTCCACTTT
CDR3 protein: CASSAYGDYNSPLHF

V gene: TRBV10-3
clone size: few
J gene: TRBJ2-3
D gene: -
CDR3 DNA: TGTGCCATCAGTGAGTCGGAATCAGGGACTAGCACAGATACGCAGTATTTT
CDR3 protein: CAISESESGTSTDTQYF

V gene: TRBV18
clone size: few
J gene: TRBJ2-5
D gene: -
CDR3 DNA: TGTGCCAGCTCACCACAACACTCACAGGCAGAGACCCAGTACTTC
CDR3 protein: CASSPQHSQAETQYF

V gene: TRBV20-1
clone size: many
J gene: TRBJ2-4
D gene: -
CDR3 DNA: TGCAGTGCTAGTCTGGCAGACCAAAACATTCAGTACTTC
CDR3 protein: CSASLADQNIQYF

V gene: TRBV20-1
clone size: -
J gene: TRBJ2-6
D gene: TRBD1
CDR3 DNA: TGCAGTGCCAACAACAGGGGGCGCAGGTCTGGGGCCAACGTCCTGACTTTC
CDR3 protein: CSANNRGRRSGANVLTF

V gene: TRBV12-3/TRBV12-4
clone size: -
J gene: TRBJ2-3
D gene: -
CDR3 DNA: TGTGCCAGCACCCCTCTACCCATAAAGCTTAACACAGATACGCAGTATTTT
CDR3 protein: CASTPLPIKLNTDTQYF

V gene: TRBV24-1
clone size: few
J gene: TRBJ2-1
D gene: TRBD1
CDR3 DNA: TGTGCCACCAGTGAGATAGGGGGCAGCTCCTACAATGAGCAGTTCTTC
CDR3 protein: CATSEIGGSSYNEQFF

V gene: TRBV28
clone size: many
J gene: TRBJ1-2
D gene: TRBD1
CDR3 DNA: TGTGCCAGCAGGGGACAGGGAAGGAACTATGGCTACACCTTC
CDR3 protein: CASRGQGRNYGYTF

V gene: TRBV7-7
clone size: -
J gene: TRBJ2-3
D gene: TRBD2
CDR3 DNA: TGTGCCAGCAGCTTCCAAGCGGGGGGCACAGATACGCAGTATTTT
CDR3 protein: CASSFQAGGTDTQYF